The sequence of this TCR beta chain was determined in a study of PD-1 blockade in classical Hodgkin lymphoma. Findings of the study overall: Complete responders had baseline diversity similar to newly diagnosed patients. By cycle point C4D1, TCR diversity had risen significantly in CD4+ cells (but not CD8+ cells).

This clone was seen more than once but under ten times. Antigen unknown. Time point described: cycle 4 day 1 (C4D1), after 5 to 7 weeks of nivolumab. Every patient relapsed after autologous stem cell transplantation, and brentuximab vedotin exposure varied. Trimming stripped 0 bases from V and 7 bases from J, with 9 bases between. The CDR3 covers 13 residues. CDR1 and CDR2 from the germline V gene are MNHNY and SVGAGI (reference sequence). Libraries were prepared by immunoSEQ multiplex PCR; TCRdb keeps only in-frame clonotypes and omits some of them. Of 100,000 or so clones listed, 75% to 95% are singletons.

Sample: peripheral blood mononuclear cells (PBMCs), taken before the fourth cycle of nivolumab. V is TRBV6-6 and J is TRBJ1-1; D uncertain. The receptor was isolated from a human donor with classical Hodgkin lymphoma. The CDR3 loop reads CASSYSTGSEAFF. The CDR3 DNA is TGTGCCAGCAGTTACTCGACGGGGAGTGAAGCTTTCTTT.